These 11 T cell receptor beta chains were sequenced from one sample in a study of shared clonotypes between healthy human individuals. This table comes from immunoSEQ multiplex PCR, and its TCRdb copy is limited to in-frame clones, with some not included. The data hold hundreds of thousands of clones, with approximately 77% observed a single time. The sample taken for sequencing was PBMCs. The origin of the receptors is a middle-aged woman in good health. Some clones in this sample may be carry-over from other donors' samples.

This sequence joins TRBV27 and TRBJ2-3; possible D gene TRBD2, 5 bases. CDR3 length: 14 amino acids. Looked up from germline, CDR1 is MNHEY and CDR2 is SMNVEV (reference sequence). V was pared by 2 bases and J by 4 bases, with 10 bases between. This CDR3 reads CASSLSWRADTQYF. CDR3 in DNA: TGTGCCAGCAGTTTAAGTTGGCGGGCAGATACGCAGTATTTT.

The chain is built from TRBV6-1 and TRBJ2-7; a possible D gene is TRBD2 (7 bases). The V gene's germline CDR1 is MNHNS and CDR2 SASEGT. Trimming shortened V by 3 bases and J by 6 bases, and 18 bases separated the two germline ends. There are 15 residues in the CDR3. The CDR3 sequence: CASSDNAGAGGEQYF. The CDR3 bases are TGTGCCAGCAGTGATAATGCGGGGGCTGGGGGCGAGCAGTACTTC.

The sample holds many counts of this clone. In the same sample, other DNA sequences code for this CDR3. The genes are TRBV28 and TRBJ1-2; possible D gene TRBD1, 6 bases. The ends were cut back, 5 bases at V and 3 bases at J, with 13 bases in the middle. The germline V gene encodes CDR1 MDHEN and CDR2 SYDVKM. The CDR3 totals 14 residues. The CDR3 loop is CASSLEGGYYGYTF. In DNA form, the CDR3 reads TGTGCCAGCAGTCTAGAGGGGGGGTACTATGGCTACACCTTC.

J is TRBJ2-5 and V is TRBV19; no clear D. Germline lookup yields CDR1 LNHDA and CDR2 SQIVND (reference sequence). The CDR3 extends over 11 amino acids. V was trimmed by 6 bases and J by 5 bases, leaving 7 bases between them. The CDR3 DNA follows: TGTGCCAGTAGCGTGTCGGAGACCCAGTACTTC. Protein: CASSVSETQYF.

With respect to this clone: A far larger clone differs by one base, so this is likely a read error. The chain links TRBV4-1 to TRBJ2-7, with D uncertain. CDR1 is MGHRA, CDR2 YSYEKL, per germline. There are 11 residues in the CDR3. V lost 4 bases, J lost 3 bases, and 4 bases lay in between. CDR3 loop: CASSRGYEQYF. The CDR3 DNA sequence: TGCGCCAGCAGCCGGGGCTACGAGCAGTACTTC.

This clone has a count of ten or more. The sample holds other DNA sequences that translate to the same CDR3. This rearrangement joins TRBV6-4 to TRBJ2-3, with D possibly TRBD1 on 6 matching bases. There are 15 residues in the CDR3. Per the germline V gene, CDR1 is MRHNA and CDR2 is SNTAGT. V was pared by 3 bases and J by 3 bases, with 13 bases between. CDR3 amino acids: CASSEVKGETDTQYF. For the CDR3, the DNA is TGTGCCAGCAGTGAAGTAAAGGGGGAGACAGATACGCAGTATTTT.

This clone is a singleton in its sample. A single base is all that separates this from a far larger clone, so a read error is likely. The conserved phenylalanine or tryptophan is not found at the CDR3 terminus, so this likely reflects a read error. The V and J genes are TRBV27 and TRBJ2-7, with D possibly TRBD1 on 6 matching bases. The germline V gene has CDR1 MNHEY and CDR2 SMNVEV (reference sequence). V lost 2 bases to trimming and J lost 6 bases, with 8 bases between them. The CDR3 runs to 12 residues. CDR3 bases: TGTGCCAGCAGTTTAGGCAGGGGCGAGCAGTACTCC. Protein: CASSLGRGEQYS.

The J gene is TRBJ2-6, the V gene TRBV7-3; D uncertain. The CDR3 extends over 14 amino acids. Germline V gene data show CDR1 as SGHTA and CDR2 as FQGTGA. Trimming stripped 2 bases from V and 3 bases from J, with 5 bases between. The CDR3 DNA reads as TGTGCCAGCAGCTTACGAGGTGGGGCCAACGTCCTGACTTTC. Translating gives CASSLRGGANVLTF. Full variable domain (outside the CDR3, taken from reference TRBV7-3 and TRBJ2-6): GAGVSQTPSNKVTEKGKYVELRCDPISGHTALYWYRQSLGQGPEFLIYFQGTGAADDSGLPNDRFFAVRPEGSVSTLKIQRTERGDSAVYLCASSLRGGANVLTFGAGSRLTVL.

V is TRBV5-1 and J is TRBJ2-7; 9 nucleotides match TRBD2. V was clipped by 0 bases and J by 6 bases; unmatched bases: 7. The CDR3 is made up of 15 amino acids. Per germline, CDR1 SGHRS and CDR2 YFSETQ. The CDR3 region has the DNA TGCGCCAGCAGCTTGGCGGCGGGAGGGCCCGCCGAGCAGTACTTC. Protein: CASSLAAGGPAEQYF.

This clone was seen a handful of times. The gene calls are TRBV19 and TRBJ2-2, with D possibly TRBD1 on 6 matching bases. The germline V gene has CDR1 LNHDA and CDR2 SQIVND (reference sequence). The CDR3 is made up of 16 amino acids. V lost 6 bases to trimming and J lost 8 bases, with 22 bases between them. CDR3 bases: TGTGCCAGTAGCCGACAGGCTTACACTAACGGGGGGGAGCTGTTTTTT. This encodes CASSRQAYTNGGELFF.

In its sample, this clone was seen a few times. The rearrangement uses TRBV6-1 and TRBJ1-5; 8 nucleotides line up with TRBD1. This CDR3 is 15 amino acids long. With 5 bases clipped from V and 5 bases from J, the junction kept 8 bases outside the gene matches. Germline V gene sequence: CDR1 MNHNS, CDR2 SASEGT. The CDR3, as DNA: TGTGCCAGCAGTCTGGACAGGGTCTCGTATCAGCCCCAGCATTTT. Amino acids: CASSLDRVSYQPQHF.